This T cell receptor (beta chain) was captured in a study of shared clonotypes between healthy human individuals. The test was conducted at deep level. An even split of each subset's genomic DNA across several immunoSEQ plates was performed. Measured with immunoSEQ multiplex PCR; TCRdb has only the in-frame clones, and not every one. The data show 1.5 million to 2.5 million clones, less than 95% seen once. Terminally differentiated effector memory CD45RA+ cells were left out of the naive CD8 fraction, which was CD45RO-negative and positively selected for CCR7. Input material: naive CD8+ T cells sorted from blood. The clonotype originates from a man aged 18 to 30 in good health.

For the CDR3, the DNA is TGCGCCAGCAGCCCGGGACAGGGGGATAACTATGGCTACACCTTC. Translated: CASSPGQGDNYGYTF. This chain uses TRBV5-1 with TRBJ1-2; 11 nucleotides line up with TRBD1. V lost 4 bases and J lost 1; bases outside the gene matches: 3. The CDR3 extends over 15 amino acids. Looked up from germline, CDR1 is SGHRS and CDR2 is YFSETQ.